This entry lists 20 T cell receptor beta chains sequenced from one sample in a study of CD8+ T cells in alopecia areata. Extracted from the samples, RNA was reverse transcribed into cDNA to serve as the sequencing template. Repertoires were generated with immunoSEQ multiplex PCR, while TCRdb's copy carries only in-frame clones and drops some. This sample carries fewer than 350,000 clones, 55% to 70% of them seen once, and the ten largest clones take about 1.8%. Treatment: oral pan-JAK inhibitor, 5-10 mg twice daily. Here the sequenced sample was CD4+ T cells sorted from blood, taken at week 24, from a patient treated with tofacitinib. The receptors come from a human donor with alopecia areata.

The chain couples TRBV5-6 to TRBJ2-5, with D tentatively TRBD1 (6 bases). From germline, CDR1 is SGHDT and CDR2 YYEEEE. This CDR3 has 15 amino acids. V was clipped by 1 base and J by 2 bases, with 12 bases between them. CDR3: CASSLKGQGQETQYF. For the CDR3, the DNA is TGTGCCAGCAGCTTGAAGGGACAAGGACAAGAGACCCAGTACTTC.

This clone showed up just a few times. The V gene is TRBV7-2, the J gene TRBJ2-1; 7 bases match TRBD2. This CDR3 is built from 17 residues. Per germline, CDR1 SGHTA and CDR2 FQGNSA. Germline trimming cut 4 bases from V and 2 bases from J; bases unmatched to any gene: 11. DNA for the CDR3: TGTGCCAGCAGCTCCCGCCGGCTCGCGGGGGCCTACAATGAGCAGTTCTTC. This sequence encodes CASSSRRLAGAYNEQFF.

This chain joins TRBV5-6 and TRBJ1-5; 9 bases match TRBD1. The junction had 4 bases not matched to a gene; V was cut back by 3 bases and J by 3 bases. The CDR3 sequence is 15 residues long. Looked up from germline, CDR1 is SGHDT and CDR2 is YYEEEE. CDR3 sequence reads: CASSWTGEPNQPQHF. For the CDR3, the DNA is TGTGCCAGCAGCTGGACAGGGGAACCCAATCAGCCCCAGCATTTT.

The CDR3 sequence is CASSSPGAGSFTGELFF. DNA of the CDR3: TGTGCCAGCAGCTCGCCCGGCGCGGGGTCGTTCACCGGGGAGCTGTTTTTT. The chain employs TRBV7-8 and TRBJ2-2, with D possibly matching TRBD2 (6 bases). The CDR3 spans 17 residues. CDR1 is SGHVS, CDR2 FQNEAQ, per germline. Trimming left V 4 bases short and J 4 bases short, with 19 bases between.

The CDR3 here is CASSSLAASTDTQYF. DNA for the CDR3: TGCGCCAGCAGCTCTCTAGCGGCGAGCACAGATACGCAGTATTTT. This sequence joins TRBV5-1 and TRBJ2-3; TRBD2 aligns across 7 bases. This CDR3 is built from 15 residues. V lost 3 bases, J lost 0 bases, and 4 bases stayed unmatched. The germline CDR1 and CDR2 sequences are SGHRS and YFSETQ.

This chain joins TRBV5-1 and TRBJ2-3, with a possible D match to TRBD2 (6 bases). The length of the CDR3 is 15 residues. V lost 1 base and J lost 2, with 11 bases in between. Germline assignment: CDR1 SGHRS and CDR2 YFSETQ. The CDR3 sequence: CASSLSGRDTDTQYF. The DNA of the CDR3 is TGCGCCAGCAGCTTGAGCGGGCGGGACACAGATACGCAGTATTTT.

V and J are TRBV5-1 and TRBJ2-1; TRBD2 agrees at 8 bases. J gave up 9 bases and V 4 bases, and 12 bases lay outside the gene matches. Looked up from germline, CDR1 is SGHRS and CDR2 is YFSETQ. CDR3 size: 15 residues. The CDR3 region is CASSVGRGADGEQFF. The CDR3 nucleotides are TGCGCCAGCAGCGTCGGGAGGGGGGCCGACGGTGAGCAGTTCTTC.

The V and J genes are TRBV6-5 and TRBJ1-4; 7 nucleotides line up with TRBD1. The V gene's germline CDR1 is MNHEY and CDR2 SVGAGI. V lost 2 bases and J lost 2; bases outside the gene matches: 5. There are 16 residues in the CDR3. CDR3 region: CASSYRQGSTNEKLFF. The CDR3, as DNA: TGTGCCAGCAGTTACAGACAGGGCAGTACTAATGAAAAACTGTTTTTT.

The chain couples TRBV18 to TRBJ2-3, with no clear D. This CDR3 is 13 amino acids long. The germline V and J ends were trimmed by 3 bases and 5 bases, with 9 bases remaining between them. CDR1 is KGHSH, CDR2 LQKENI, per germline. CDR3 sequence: CASSPNWGDTQYF. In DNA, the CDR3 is TGTGCCAGCTCACCGAACTGGGGAGATACGCAGTATTTT.

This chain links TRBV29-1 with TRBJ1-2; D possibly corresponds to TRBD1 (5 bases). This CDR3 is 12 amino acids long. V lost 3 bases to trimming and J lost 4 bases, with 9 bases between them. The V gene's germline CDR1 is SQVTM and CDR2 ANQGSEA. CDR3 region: CSVDRVGYGYTF. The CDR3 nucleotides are TGCAGCGTTGACAGGGTCGGCTATGGCTACACCTTC.

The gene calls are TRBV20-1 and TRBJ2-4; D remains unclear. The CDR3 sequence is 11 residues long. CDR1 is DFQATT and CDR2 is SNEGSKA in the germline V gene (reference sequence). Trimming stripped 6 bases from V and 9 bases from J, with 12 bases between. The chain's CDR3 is CSAEKPGIQYF. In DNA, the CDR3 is TGCAGTGCGGAGAAACCGGGCATTCAGTACTTC.

The CDR3 sequence: CASSFGGGGNQPQHF. DNA of the CDR3: TGTGCCAGCAGCTTCGGGGGAGGGGGAAATCAGCCCCAGCATTTT. The V and J genes are TRBV7-9 and TRBJ1-5; D perhaps matches TRBD1 (6 bases). V lost 3 bases and J lost 4, with 13 bases in between. CDR1 is SEHNR, CDR2 FQNEAQ, per germline (reference sequence). The CDR3 runs to 15 residues.

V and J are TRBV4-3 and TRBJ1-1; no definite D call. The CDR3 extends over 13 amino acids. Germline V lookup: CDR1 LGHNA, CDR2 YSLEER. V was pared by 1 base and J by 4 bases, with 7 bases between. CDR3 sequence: CASSQGAGTEAFF. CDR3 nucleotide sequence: TGCGCCAGCAGCCAAGGGGCAGGCACTGAAGCTTTCTTT.

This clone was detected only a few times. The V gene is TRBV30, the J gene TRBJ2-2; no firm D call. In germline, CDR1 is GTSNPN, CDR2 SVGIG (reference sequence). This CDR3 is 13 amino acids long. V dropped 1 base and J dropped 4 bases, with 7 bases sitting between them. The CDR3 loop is CAWSGQPTGELFF. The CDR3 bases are TGTGCCTGGAGTGGGCAGCCCACCGGGGAGCTGTTTTTT.

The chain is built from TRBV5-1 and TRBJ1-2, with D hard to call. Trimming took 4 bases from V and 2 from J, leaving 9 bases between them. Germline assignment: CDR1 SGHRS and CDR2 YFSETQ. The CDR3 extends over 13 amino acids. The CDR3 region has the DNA TGCGCCAGCAGCCCGAACAGAAACTATGGCTACACCTTC. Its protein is CASSPNRNYGYTF.

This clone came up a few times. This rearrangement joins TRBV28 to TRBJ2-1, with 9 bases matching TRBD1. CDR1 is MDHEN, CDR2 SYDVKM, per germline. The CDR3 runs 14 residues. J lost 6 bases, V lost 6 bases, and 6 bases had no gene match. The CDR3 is CASSLLDRGNEQFF. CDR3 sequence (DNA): TGTGCCAGCAGCCTACTGGACAGGGGCAATGAGCAGTTCTTC. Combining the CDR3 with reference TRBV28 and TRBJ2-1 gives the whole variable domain DVKVTQSSRYLVKRTGEKVFLECVQDMDHENMFWYRQDPGLGLRLIYFSYDVKMKEKGDIPEGYSVSREKKERFSLILESASTNQTSMYLCASSLLDRGNEQFFGPGTRLTVL.

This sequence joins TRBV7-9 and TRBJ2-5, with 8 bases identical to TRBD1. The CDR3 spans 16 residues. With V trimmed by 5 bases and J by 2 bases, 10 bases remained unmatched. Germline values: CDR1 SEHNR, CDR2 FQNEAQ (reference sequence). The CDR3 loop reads CASSRSRGLGQETQYF. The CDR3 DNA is TGTGCCAGCAGCCGCTCCAGGGGGCTGGGGCAAGAGACCCAGTACTTC.

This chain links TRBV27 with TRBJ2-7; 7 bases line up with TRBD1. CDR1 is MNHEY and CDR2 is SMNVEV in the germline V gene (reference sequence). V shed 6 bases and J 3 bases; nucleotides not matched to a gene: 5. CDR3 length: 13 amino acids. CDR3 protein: CASSRDRIYEQYF. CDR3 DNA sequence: TGTGCCAGCAGCCGGGACAGAATCTACGAGCAGTACTTC.

The CDR3 here is CASSQTTGFDTEAFF. CDR3 DNA: TGCGCCAGCAGTCAAACGACAGGGTTTGACACTGAAGCTTTCTTT. The J gene is TRBJ1-1, the V gene TRBV23-1; 7 positions match TRBD1. TRBV23-1 has ORF status, its function being uncertain. After removal of 2 bases from V and 3 bases from J, the junction contained 6 bases not matched to a gene. This CDR3 has 15 amino acids.

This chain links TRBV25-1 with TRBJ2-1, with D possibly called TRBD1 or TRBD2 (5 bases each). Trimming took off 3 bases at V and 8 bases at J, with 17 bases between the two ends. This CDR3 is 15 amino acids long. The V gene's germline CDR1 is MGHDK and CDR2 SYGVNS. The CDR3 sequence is CASSDNGDPKDEQFF. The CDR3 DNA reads TGTGCCAGCAGTGACAACGGGGACCCTAAGGATGAGCAGTTCTTC.